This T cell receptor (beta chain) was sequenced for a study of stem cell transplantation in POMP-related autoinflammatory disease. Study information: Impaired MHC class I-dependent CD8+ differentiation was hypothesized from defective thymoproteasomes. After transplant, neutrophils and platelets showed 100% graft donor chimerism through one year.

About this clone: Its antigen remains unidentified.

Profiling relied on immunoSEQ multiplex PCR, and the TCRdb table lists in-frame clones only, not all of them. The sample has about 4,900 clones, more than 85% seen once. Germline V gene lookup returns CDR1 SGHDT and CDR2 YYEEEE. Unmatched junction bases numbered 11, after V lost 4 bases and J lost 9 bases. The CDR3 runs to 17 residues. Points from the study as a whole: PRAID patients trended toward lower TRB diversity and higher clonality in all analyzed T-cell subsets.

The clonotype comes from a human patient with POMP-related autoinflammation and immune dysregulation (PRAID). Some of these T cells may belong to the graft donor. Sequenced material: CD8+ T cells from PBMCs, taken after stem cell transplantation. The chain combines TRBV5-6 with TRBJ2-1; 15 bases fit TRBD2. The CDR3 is CASSPGTSGRPWIEQFF. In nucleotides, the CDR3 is TGTGCCAGCAGCCCGGGGACTAGCGGGAGGCCTTGGATTGAGCAGTTCTTC.